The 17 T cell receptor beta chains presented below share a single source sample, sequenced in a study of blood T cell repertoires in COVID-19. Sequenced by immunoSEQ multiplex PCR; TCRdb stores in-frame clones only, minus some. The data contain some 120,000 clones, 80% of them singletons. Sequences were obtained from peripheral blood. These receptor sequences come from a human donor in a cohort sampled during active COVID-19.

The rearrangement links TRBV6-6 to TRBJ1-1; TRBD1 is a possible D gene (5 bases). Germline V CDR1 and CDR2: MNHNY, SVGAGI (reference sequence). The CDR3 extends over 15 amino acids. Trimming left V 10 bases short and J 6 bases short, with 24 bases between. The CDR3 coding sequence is TGTGCCACCGTAATCGATCAGGGTTATCTTCCTGAAGCTTTCTTT. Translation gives CATVIDQGYLPEAFF.

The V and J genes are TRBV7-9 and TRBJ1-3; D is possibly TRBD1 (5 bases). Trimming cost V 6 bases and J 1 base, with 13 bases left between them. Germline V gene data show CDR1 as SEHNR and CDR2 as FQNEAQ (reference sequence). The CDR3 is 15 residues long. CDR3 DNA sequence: TGTGCCAGCAGTTTAACCGGGACTTCTGGAAACACCATATATTTT. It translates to CASSLTGTSGNTIYF.

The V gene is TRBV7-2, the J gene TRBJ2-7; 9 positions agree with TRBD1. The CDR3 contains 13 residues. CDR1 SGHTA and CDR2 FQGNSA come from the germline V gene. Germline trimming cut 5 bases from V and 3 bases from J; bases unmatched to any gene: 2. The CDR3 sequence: CASSPGQGYEQYF. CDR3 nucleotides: TGTGCCAGCAGCCCGGGACAGGGCTACGAGCAGTACTTC.

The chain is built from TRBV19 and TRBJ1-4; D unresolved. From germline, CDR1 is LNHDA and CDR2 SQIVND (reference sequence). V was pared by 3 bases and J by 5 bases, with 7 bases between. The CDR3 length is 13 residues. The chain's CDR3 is CASSMTGNEKLFF. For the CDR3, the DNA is TGTGCCAGTAGTATGACGGGAAATGAAAAACTGTTTTTT. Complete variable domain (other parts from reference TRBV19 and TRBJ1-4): DGGITQSPKYLFRKEGQNVTLSCEQNLNHDAMYWYRQDPGQGLRLIYYSQIVNDFQKGDIAEGYSVSREKKESFPLTVTSAQKNPTAFYLCASSMTGNEKLFFGSGTQLSVL.

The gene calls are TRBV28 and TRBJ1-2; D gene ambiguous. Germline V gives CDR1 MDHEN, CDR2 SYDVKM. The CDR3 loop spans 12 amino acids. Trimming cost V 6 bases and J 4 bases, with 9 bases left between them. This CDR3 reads CASSQRGYGYTF. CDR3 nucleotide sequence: TGTGCCAGCAGCCAACGGGGCTATGGCTACACCTTC.

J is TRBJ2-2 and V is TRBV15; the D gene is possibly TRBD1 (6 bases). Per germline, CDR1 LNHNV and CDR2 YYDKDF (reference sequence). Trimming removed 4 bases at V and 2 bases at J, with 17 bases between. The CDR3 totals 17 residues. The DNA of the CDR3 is TGTGCCACCAGCAAAAAAGGGACAACGCTTAACACCGGGGAGCTGTTTTTT. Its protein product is CATSKKGTTLNTGELFF.

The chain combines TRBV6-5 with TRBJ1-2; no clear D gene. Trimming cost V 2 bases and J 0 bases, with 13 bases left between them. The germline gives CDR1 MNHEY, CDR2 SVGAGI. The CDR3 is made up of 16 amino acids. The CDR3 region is CASSYGVGRANYGYTF. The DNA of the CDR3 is TGTGCCAGCAGTTACGGGGTGGGGAGGGCTAACTATGGCTACACCTTC.

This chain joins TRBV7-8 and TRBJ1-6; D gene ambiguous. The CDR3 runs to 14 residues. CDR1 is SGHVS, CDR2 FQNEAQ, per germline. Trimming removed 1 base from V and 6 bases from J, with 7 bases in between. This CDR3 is CASSLVRANSPLHF. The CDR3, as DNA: TGTGCCAGCAGCTTAGTTCGAGCTAATTCACCCCTCCACTTT.

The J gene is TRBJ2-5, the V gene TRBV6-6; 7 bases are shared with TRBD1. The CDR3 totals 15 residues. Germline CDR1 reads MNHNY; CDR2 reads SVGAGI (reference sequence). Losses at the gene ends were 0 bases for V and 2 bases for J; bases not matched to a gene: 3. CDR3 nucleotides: TGTGCCAGCAGTTACTCCCGGGGACAGCAAGAGACCCAGTACTTC. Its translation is CASSYSRGQQETQYF.

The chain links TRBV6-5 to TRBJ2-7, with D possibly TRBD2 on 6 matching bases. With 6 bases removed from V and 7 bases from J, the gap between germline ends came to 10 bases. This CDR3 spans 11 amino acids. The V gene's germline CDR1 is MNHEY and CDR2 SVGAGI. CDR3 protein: CASSFGGEQYF. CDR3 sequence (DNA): TGTGCCAGCAGCTTTGGGGGGGAGCAGTACTTC.

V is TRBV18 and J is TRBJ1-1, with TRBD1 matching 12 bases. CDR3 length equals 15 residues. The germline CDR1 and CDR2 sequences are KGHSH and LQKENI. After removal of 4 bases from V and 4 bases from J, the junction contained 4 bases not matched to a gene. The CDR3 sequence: CASSQPGQGATEAFF. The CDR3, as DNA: TGTGCCAGCTCACAACCGGGACAGGGGGCCACTGAAGCTTTCTTT.

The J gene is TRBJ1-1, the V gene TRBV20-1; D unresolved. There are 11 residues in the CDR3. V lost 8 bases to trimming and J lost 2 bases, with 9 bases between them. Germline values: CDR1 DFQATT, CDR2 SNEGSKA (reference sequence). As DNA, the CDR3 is TGCAGTCGGCTAGCAAACACTGAAGCTTTCTTT. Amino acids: CSRLANTEAFF.

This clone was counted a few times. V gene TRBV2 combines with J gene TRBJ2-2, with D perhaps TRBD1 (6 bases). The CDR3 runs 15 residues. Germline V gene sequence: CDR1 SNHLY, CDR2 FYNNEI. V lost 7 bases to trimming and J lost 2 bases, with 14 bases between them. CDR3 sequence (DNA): TGTGCCAGCAAGTGGGCAGGGGTAAACACCGGGGAGCTGTTTTTT. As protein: CASKWAGVNTGELFF.

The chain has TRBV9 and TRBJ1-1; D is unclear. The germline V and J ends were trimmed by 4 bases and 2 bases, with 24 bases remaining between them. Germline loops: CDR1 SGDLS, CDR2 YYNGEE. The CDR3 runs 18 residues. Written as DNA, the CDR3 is TGTGCCAGCAGCCCCCGCGGGAGGCTAGAAGGGAGTAACACTGAAGCTTTCTTT. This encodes CASSPRGRLEGSNTEAFF.

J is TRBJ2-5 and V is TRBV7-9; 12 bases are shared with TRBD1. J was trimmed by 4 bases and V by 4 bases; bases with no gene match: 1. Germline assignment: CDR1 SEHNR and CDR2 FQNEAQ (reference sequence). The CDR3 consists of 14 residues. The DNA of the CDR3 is TGTGCCAGCAGCTCGGGACAGGGGGCAGAGACCCAGTACTTC. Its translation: CASSSGQGAETQYF. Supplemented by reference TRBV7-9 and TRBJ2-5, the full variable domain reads DTGVSQNPRHKITKRGQNVTFRCDPISEHNRLYWYRQTLGQGPEFLTYFQNEAQLEKSRLLSDRFSAERPKGSFSTLEIQRTEQGDSAMYLCASSSGQGAETQYFGPGTRLLVL.

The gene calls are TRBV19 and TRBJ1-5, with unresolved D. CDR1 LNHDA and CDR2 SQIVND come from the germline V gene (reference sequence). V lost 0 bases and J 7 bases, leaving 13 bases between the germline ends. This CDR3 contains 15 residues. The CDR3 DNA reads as TGTGCCAGTAGTATAGAGGCCGGGGTGGGCCAGCCCCAGCATTTT. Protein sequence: CASSIEAGVGQPQHF.

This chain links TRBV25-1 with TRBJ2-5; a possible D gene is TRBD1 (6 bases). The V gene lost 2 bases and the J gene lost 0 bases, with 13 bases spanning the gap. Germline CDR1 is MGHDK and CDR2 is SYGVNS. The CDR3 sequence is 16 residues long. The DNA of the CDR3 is TGTGCCAGCAGTGAACCACACAGGGTATACCAAGAGACCCAGTACTTC. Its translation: CASSEPHRVYQETQYF.